This T cell receptor (beta chain) was identified in a study of T cell responses to AZD1222 COVID-19 vaccine. Whole-study findings and limits: As reported, nearly half of all spike-specific TCRs target variant regions that are unmutated. Repertoire collection took place solely once the T cell response had peaked. Just a handful of AZD1222 recipients tested seropositive at baseline. Vaccine-associated CD4 TCRs spanned spike, dominant at 160-218 and 743-854.

Libraries were prepared by immunoSEQ multiplex PCR; TCRdb keeps only in-frame clonotypes and omits some of them. Of roughly 150,000 clones in the sample, 85% to 90% are singletons; the top ten hold 6.9%. A remark on this clone: Its antigen is not identified.

This CDR3 spans 14 amino acids. Germline assignment: CDR1 SGHRS and CDR2 YFSETQ. J gave up 4 bases and V 3 bases, and 2 bases lay outside the gene matches. The rearrangement joins TRBV5-1 to TRBJ1-4; 8 nucleotides match TRBD1. The receptor's source is an adult in good health. Sequenced material: peripheral blood, taken on day 0 of AZD1222 vaccination. The CDR3 DNA follows: TGCGCCAGCAGCTCACAGGGGGTTAATGAAAAACTGTTTTTT. It specifies CASSSQGVNEKLFF. The complete variable domain, with remaining parts taken from reference TRBV5-1 and TRBJ1-4, reads KAGVTQTPRYLIKTRGQQVTLSCSPISGHRSVSWYQQTPGQGLQFLFEYFSETQRNKGNFPGRFSGRQFSNSRSEMNVSTLELGDSALYLCASSSQGVNEKLFFGSGTQLSVL.